The T cell receptor beta chain under discussion was sequenced for a study of a mutant IDH1 vaccine in newly diagnosed glioma. In the case of this clone: Its antigen is unidentified.

Time point denoted: week 47, end of study. Every single dose of the vaccine, 300 ug of mutant IDH1 20-mer peptide, came with topical imiquimod. This CDR3 has 15 amino acids. Method: immunoSEQ multiplex PCR; TCRdb's copy keeps in-frame clones and lacks some. The sample includes more than 50,000 clones, around three fifths of them seen just once. This TCR was recovered from a man aged 40-49 years with glioma. Some clones in this sample may be carry-over from other donors' samples. Sequenced material: peripheral blood mononuclear cells (PBMCs), taken from a glioma patient whose treatment included an IDH1 peptide vaccine. The chain joins TRBV21-1 to TRBJ1-2. TRBV21-1 is recorded as a pseudogene. CDR3 nucleotides: TGTGCCAGCAGCAAAGCGAGATCCGTTAACTATGGCTACACCTTC. Protein product: CASSKARSVNYGYTF.